This paragraph covers one T cell receptor (beta chain) sequence. The sample holds a few counts of this clonotype. Its specific antigen is unknown. No much larger clone is present one base from it, and per-base qualities are unavailable. This sample stems from a study of human T cells and chemical hapten exposure (dated by TCRdb to the early 2020s). In the study overall: For sensitization, 2% DPC in acetone was applied to a roughly 2 cm by roughly 2 cm area of upper inner arm skin. Patients additionally received weekly therapeutic DPC doses to the scalp throughout the approximately 25-week study period. Patch testing was performed on the upper back with Finn chambers containing 0.01% DPC, and the patch tests were scored after 6 days according to International Contact Dermatitis Research Group standards. The patient cohort, mostly female, included alopecia areata with under or over 50% scalp involvement, alopecia totalis and alopecia universalis. Libraries were pooled for sequencing, and per-sample TCR yields varied mainly because of small differences in library volumes within the pool. This study followed changes in the peripheral blood TCR repertoire in vivo during primary and secondary sensitization of alopecia patients to the hapten diphenylcyclopropenone (DPC). Blood was sampled from patients pre-sensitization (week 0) and at 2, 6 and about 24 weeks after DPC sensitization. Blood for TCR sequencing was provided by twenty-nine alopecia patients at one to four time points (pre-sensitization, 2, 6 and 24 weeks). Summary of the overall study and its limitations: DPC sensitization did not change how many TCRs were above 1 in 1000 frequency, and no evidence was found of alterations in global repertoire structure. Compared with pre-sensitization or healthy control sets, expanded TCRs formed significantly more large CDR3 similarity clusters, which is consistent with antigen-driven responses. All patients had alopecia, a presumed autoimmune disease, so their immune response might differ from that of healthy individuals. The number of PT1 expanded TCRs positively correlated with patch test score, significant at thresholds 8, 16 and 32 but not 4. After repeated subsampling, changes were observed in the strength of the expansion versus patch-test correlation and in the threshold at which the correlation became significant.

The library was produced with RACE. TCRdb records NextSeq 500 as the sequencer. During library preparation, unique molecular identifiers were attached to individual cDNA molecules so that TCRs could be counted quantitatively and reproducibly. For every blood RNA sample, sequencing covered both the TCR alpha and TCR beta chains. As for the authors' bioinformatics: A median of roughly 100,000 TCRs per sample was observed, with a range of 23,224 to 690,600. The Decombinator software suite was used to annotate the V, J and CDR3 of the TCR reads. For the PS versus PT1 abundance plots, all samples were subsampled to the same number of TCRs (28,000). TCRs were defined as expanded if absent before sensitization and observed at least eight times at the 2-week time point. TCRdb itself trimmed the public reads at Q25 with fastp, ran MiXCR and retained productive beta chains. Each entry is one CDR3 protein sequence, shown with its most common DNA and genes. It is TCRdb's table, rather than the study itself, that gives the V and J calls and clone size. The sample has 60,000 to 70,000 distinct CDR3 sequences on record, 9.5% to 13% of them singletons. Over 4% of the sample belongs to the ten largest clones.

The CDR3 sequence holds 19 residues, the cysteine and phenylalanine included. The CDR3 DNA has 57 bases and is translated from base 1. The germline V gene gives CDR1 as MNHNS and CDR2 as SASEGT. V is pruned by 1 base and J by 1 base, leaving 7 bases of the junction without a gene match. The sample's time point label, decoded: pre-sensitization, week 0. What the treatment or condition label conveys for this sample: therapeutic diphenylcyclopropenone sensitization with weekly scalp DPC. Blood at each patch-test visit was drawn before the patch test was applied. To be eligible, patients had to be aged 18 to 70, diagnosed with alopecia and judged suitable for DPC therapy, while pregnant patients were excluded. Total RNA was extracted from unfractionated whole blood collected in Tempus Blood RNA tubes.

Specimen: whole blood, collected in connection with sensitization to the hapten diphenylcyclopropenone (DPC). The TCR originated in a woman aged 50 to 60 with alopecia areata. Some clones in this sample may be carry-over from other donors' samples. The sequence is built from TRBV6-1 and TRBJ2-1; 13 bases in between match TRBD2. CDR3 reads: CASSEEGTSGIVSYNEQFF. DNA sequence: TGTGCCAGCAGTGAAGAGGGGACTAGCGGGATAGTTTCCTACAATGAGCAGTTCTTC.